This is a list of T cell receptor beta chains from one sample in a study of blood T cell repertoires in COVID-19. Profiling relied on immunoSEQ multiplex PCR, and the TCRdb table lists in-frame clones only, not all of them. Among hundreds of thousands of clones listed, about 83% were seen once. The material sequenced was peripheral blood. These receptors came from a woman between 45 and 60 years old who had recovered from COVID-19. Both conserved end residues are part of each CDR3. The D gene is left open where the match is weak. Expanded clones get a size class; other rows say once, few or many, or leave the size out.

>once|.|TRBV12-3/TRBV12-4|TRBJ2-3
CASSSTSRGTQYF
TGTGCCAGCAGCTCGACTAGCAGGGGTACGCAGTATTTT
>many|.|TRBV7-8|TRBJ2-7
CASGGGRSYEQYF
TGTGCCAGCGGAGGAGGCCGTTCCTACGAGCAGTACTTC
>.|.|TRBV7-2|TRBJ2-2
CASSSPIGDTGELFF
TGTGCCAGCAGCTCACCGATCGGGGACACCGGGGAGCTGTTTTTT
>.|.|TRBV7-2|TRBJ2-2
CASSFVSGTNTGELFF
TGTGCCAGCAGCTTCGTGTCGGGGACGAACACCGGGGAGCTGTTTTTT
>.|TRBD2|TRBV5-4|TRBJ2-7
CASSLGFGSGGYEQYF
TGTGCCAGCAGCCTGGGATTTGGTAGCGGGGGTTACGAGCAGTACTTC
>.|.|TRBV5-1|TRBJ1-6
CASSSRSSSYNSPLHF
TGCGCCAGCAGCTCCCGGAGTAGCTCCTATAATTCACCCCTCCACTTT
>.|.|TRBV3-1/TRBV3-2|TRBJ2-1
CASSFRDPRGNEQFF
TGTGCCAGCAGCTTCCGGGACCCGCGGGGAAATGAGCAGTTCTTC
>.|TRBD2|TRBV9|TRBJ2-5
CASSVAGTSGGGSPQETQYF
TGTGCCAGCAGCGTAGCCGGGACTAGCGGGGGGGGCTCTCCCCAAGAGACCCAGTACTTC
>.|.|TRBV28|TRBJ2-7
CASSPGQSYEQYF
TGTGCCAGCAGCCCCGGACAGTCCTACGAGCAGTACTTC
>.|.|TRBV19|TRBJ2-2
CASSITGYGSGELFF
TGTGCCAGTAGTATAACAGGGTATGGGTCCGGGGAGCTGTTTTTT
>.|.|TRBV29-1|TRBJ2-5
CSVGRGRRETQYF
TGCAGCGTTGGGAGGGGAAGAAGGGAGACCCAGTACTTC
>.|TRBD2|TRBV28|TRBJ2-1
CASSSGGAQGNEQFF
TGTGCCAGCAGTTCGGGAGGGGCGCAGGGCAATGAGCAGTTCTTC
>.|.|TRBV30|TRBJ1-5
CAWSEGAGQPQHF
TGTGCCTGGAGTGAAGGAGCCGGTCAGCCCCAGCATTTT
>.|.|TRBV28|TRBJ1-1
CASSKQGPNTEAFF
TGTGCCAGCAGTAAACAGGGTCCTAACACTGAAGCTTTCTTT
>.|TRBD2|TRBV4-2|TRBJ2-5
CASSQGSGVQETQYF
TGTGCCAGCAGCCAAGGAAGCGGGGTCCAAGAGACCCAGTACTTC
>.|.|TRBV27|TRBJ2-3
CASSSPTSIRTQYF
TGTGCCAGCAGTTCACCTACTAGTATTCGTACGCAGTATTTT
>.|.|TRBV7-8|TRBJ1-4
CASSFTGGGEKLFF
TGTGCCAGCAGTTTTACGGGAGGCGGTGAAAAACTGTTTTTT
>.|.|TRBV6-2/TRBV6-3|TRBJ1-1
CASSTSPGVTEAFF
TGTGCCAGCAGTACGAGTCCAGGGGTAACTGAAGCTTTCTTT
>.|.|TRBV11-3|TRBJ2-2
CASSSVTSRELFF
TGTGCCAGCAGCTCTGTGACTAGTCGGGAGCTGTTTTTT
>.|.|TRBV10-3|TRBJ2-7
CAIRIGGGPDYEQYF
TGTGCCATCAGAATAGGGGGAGGGCCGGACTACGAGCAGTACTTC
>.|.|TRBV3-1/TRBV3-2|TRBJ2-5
CASSQVIETQYF
TGTGCCAGCAGCCAAGTTATAGAGACCCAGTACTTC
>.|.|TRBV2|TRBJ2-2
CASSELGVWVTGELFF
TGTGCCAGCAGTGAACTCGGGGTATGGGTCACCGGGGAGCTGTTTTTT
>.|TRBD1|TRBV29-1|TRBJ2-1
CSADRGFYNEQFF
TGCAGCGCTGACAGGGGGTTCTACAATGAGCAGTTCTTC
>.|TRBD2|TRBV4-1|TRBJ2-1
CASSPGTSRGEQFF
TGCGCCAGCAGTCCCGGGACTAGCCGGGGTGAGCAGTTCTTC
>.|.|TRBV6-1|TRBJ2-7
CASSESPGWEQYF
TGTGCCAGCAGTGAATCGCCGGGTTGGGAGCAGTACTTC
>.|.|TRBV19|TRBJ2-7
CASNLKGSDEQYF
TGTGCCAGTAATCTCAAAGGCAGCGACGAGCAGTACTTC
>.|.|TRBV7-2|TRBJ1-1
CASNQAPNTEAFF
TGTGCCAGCAATCAGGCGCCGAACACTGAAGCTTTCTTT
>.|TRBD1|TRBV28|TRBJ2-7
CASISGQGTYEQYF
TGTGCCAGCATTTCCGGACAGGGAACCTACGAGCAGTACTTC
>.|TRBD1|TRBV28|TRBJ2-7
CASSLLDRPYEQYF
TGTGCCAGCAGTTTGTTGGACAGGCCCTACGAGCAGTACTTC
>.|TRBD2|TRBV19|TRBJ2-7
CASSDAAWSSGVSYEQYF
TGTGCCAGTAGTGATGCGGCTTGGTCTAGCGGGGTTTCCTACGAGCAGTACTTC
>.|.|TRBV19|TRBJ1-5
CASNQVNQPQHF
TGTGCCAGTAATCAGGTTAATCAGCCCCAGCATTTT
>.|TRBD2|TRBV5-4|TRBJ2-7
CASSLPGLAGASYEQYF
TGTGCCAGCAGCTTACCGGGACTAGCGGGCGCCTCCTACGAGCAGTACTTC
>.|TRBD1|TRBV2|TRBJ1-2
CASSVGQTTF
TGTGCCAGCAGTGTGGGACAGACAACTTTC